This TCR beta chain came from a study of OX40 agonist ivuxolimab in advanced cancers. Libraries were prepared by immunoSEQ multiplex PCR; TCRdb keeps only in-frame clonotypes and omits some of them. This table has roughly 62,000 clones, about 86% appearing once. The sample here was CD4+ or CD8+ T cells sorted from blood, taken in a trial of the OX40 agonist ivuxolimab. The clonotype originates from an adult with an advanced solid tumor such as melanoma, head and neck, liver or kidney cancer.

The CDR3 region is CASNGRQGTNTGELFF. The CDR3 coding sequence is TGTGCCAGCAATGGAAGACAGGGAACGAACACCGGGGAGCTGTTTTTT. The chain has TRBV27 and TRBJ2-2; 7 bases line up with TRBD1. Germline-derived CDR1 and CDR2 are MNHEY and SMNVEV (reference sequence). The CDR3 covers 16 residues. V shed 7 bases, J shed 0 bases, and the junction held 8 bases outside the gene matches.